The 32 T cell receptor beta chains given below trace back to one sample, sequenced in a study of coeliac disease. Measured with immunoSEQ multiplex PCR; TCRdb has only the in-frame clones, and not every one. This table has several thousand clones, 66% appearing once. The specimen was lamina propria lymphocytes from the gut. The receptors shown here come from a man aged 50-60 years with active celiac disease.

This sequence joins TRBV7-9 and TRBJ2-5; 7 bases align to TRBD2. The germline gives CDR1 SEHNR, CDR2 FQNEAQ (reference sequence). The V segment lost 0 bases and the J segment 3 bases; nucleotides outside the gene matches: 4. This CDR3 is built from 15 residues. The CDR3 DNA follows: TGTGCCAGCAGCTTAGCGTGGGGGGGGAAAGAGACCCAGTACTTC. Translation gives CASSLAWGGKETQYF.

The chain is built from TRBV7-8 and TRBJ2-7; D is undetermined. This CDR3 contains 14 residues. Trimming stripped 2 bases from V and 2 bases from J, with 10 bases between. Germline CDR1 and CDR2: SGHVS and FQNEAQ. The CDR3 nucleotides are TGTGCCAGCAGCTTACGCGCAGGCCCCTACGAGCAGTACGTC. This sequence encodes CASSLRAGPYEQYV.

V is TRBV15 and J is TRBJ2-5, with TRBD1 matching 7 bases. The CDR3 totals 14 residues. Looked up from germline, CDR1 is LNHNV and CDR2 is YYDKDF (reference sequence). V shed 0 bases and J 2 bases; nucleotides not matched to a gene: 0. CDR3 residues: CATSRDRGQETQYF. CDR3 coding DNA: TGTGCCACCAGCAGAGACAGGGGGCAAGAGACCCAGTACTTC.

The chain links TRBV6-6 to TRBJ1-4; the D gene is possibly TRBD1 (6 bases). Germline V CDR1 and CDR2: MNHNY, SVGAGI (reference sequence). Trimming removed 0 bases at V and 2 bases at J, with 10 bases between. The CDR3 is 16 amino acids. CDR3: CASSYSRGSTNEKLFF. The CDR3 DNA is TGTGCCAGCAGTTACTCCAGGGGAAGCACTAATGAAAAACTGTTTTTT.

The rearrangement joins TRBV23-1 to TRBJ1-5; tentatively, D is TRBD1 (5 bases). TRBV23-1 belongs to the ORF category, with a function that is uncertain. V lost 6 bases, J lost 5 bases, and 17 bases lay in between. The CDR3 runs 15 residues. The CDR3 DNA is TGCGCCAGCAGCGGCCACCCAAAAGGGGATCAGCCCCAGCATTTT. This encodes CASSGHPKGDQPQHF.

The CDR3 sequence is CASSLASGSYEQYF. The CDR3 nucleotides read TGTGCCAGCAGCTTAGCTAGCGGCTCCTACGAGCAGTACTTC. This rearrangement joins TRBV7-2 to TRBJ2-7; possibly TRBD2 for D (6 bases). This CDR3 region has 14 residues. The germline V gene has CDR1 SGHTA and CDR2 FQGNSA. The V end was cut by 0 bases, the J end by 0 bases, with 6 bases between. Based on the CDR3 plus reference TRBV7-2 and TRBJ2-7, the full variable domain is GAGVSQSPSNKVTEKGKDVELRCDPISGHTALYWYRQSLGQGLEFLIYFQGNSAPDKSGLPSDRFSAERTGGSVSTLTIQRTQQEDSAVYLCASSLASGSYEQYFGPGTRLTVT.

The chain has TRBV6-5 and TRBJ2-7; TRBD2 matches at 11 bases. CDR1 and CDR2 from the germline V gene are MNHEY and SVGAGI. The ends lost 7 bases at V and 0 bases at J; junction bases unmatched: 5. The CDR3 has 15 amino acids. The CDR3 coding sequence is TGTGCCAGCACTAGCGGGGGGTTTGCCTCCTACGAGCAGTACTTC. This gives the protein CASTSGGFASYEQYF.

About this clone: One end of the junction varies from germline; a read error may be responsible. The chain couples TRBV15 to TRBJ2-3; maybe TRBD1 (5 bases). The CDR3 runs 14 residues. Germline V CDR1 and CDR2: LNHNV, YYDKDF (reference sequence). The CDR3 coding sequence is TGTGCCACCAGCGCGGATTTCAGCACAGGTACGCAGTATTTT. This codes for CATSADFSTGTQYF.

This chain uses TRBV9 with TRBJ2-2; 11 bases map to TRBD1. Germline loops: CDR1 SGDLS, CDR2 YYNGEE. The CDR3 covers 18 residues. With V trimmed by 4 bases and J by 4 bases, 12 bases remained unmatched. CDR3 DNA sequence: TGTGCCAGCAGCTCACGCCCGAGGGACAGGGGGATCACCGGGGAGCTGTTTTTT. The encoded protein is CASSSRPRDRGITGELFF.

This chain links TRBV4-1 with TRBJ1-4; the match to TRBD1 covers 9 bases. This CDR3 has 18 residues. J gave up 0 bases and V 0 bases, and 5 bases lay outside the gene matches. Germline lookup yields CDR1 MGHRA and CDR2 YSYEKL. The CDR3 nucleotides are TGCGCCAGCAGCCAAGATTCAGGACAGGGGTCAACTAATGAAAAACTGTTTTTT. Its protein is CASSQDSGQGSTNEKLFF.

This sequence joins TRBV18 and TRBJ1-1; D not resolved. The CDR3 covers 13 residues. Trimming shortened V by 4 bases and J by 2 bases, and 8 bases separated the two germline ends. Germline assignment: CDR1 KGHSH and CDR2 LQKENI. CDR3 coding DNA: TGTGCCAGCTCACACGGGTCTAACACTGAAGCTTTCTTT. This sequence encodes CASSHGSNTEAFF.

This rearrangement joins TRBV21-1 to TRBJ2-3; the DNA was not used to check the table's D call, TRBD1. TRBV21-1 is deemed a pseudogene. This CDR3 comprises 15 residues. CDR3 DNA sequence: TGTGCCCCACCGGGGGGACAGGGGGCGTCAGATACGCAGTATTTT. It specifies CAPPGGQGASDTQYF.

The chain links TRBV5-6 to TRBJ2-5; no reliable D call. CDR3 length: 11 residues. Germline values: CDR1 SGHDT, CDR2 YYEEEE. Trimming took 5 bases from V and 5 from J, leaving 7 bases between them. CDR3 amino acids: CASSSRETQYF. CDR3 bases: TGTGCCAGCAGTTCTCGTGAGACCCAGTACTTC.

The gene calls are TRBV18 and TRBJ1-5; a weak D match, TRBD1 (5 bases). The CDR3 is made up of 14 amino acids. Germline CDR1 KGHSH, CDR2 LQKENI. Trimming pared 10 bases from V and 1 base from J, leaving 14 bases between. CDR3 bases: TGTGCCACTTCCGACAGCCTGAGCAATCAGCCCCAGCATTTT. Encoded protein: CATSDSLSNQPQHF. Using reference TRBV18 and TRBJ1-5 for the parts outside the CDR3, the full variable domain is NAGVMQNPRHLVRRRGQEARLRCSPMKGHSHVYWYRQLPEEGLKFMVYLQKENIIDESGMPKERFSAEFPKEGPSILRIQQVVRGDSAAYFCATSDSLSNQPQHFGDGTRLSIL.

The rearrangement links TRBV25-1 to TRBJ2-2, with TRBD1 matching over 10 bases. This CDR3 is built from 14 residues. Trimming at V came to 4 bases and at J to 6 bases, leaving 2 bases not matched to a gene. Germline loops: CDR1 MGHDK, CDR2 SYGVNS. This chain's CDR3 is CASSVTGGPGELFF. The CDR3 DNA sequence: TGTGCCAGCAGTGTGACAGGGGGCCCCGGGGAGCTGTTTTTT.

This clone appeared a few times. The V and J genes are TRBV6-5 and TRBJ2-2; D is unclear. This CDR3 region has 14 residues. The germline V and J ends were trimmed by 4 bases and 4 bases, with 10 bases remaining between them. The germline V gene encodes CDR1 MNHEY and CDR2 SVGAGI. The CDR3 nucleotides are TGTGCCAGCAGTTTCAGGAAATTCACCGGGGAGCTGTTTTTT. Translating gives CASSFRKFTGELFF.

The chain joins TRBV19 to TRBJ1-1; perhaps TRBD1 as D (6 bases). Germline loops: CDR1 LNHDA, CDR2 SQIVND (reference sequence). The CDR3 is 12 amino acids. The V gene lost 6 bases and the J gene lost 7 bases, with 12 bases spanning the gap. The CDR3 sequence is CASRGGRSEAFF. The CDR3 DNA reads TGTGCCAGTAGAGGGGGTAGGAGTGAAGCTTTCTTT.

The gene calls are TRBV11-3 and TRBJ2-1, with 7 bases matching TRBD2. Unmatched junction bases numbered 2, after V lost 5 bases and J lost 4 bases. CDR3 length: 13 residues. The germline gives CDR1 SGHNT, CDR2 YENEEA. DNA of the CDR3: TGTGCCAGCAGCGGGAGGGGATACAATGAGCAGTTCTTC. Protein product: CASSGRGYNEQFF.

The V call is TRBV28, the J call TRBJ1-1, with D unresolved. The germline CDR1 and CDR2 sequences are MDHEN and SYDVKM. V lost 6 bases, J lost 0 bases, and 11 bases lay in between. This CDR3 is built from 14 residues. The CDR3 coding sequence is TGTGCCAGCAGCCAAGTAGGAGTGAACACTGAAGCTTTCTTT. Translating gives CASSQVGVNTEAFF.

This chain uses TRBV19 with TRBJ1-5; D gene unclear. The CDR3 sequence is 15 residues long. Trimming removed 8 bases from V and 4 bases from J, with 18 bases in between. In germline, CDR1 is LNHDA, CDR2 SQIVND (reference sequence). Here the CDR3 reads CASSPSLTRNQPQHF. The CDR3 DNA follows: TGTGCCAGTTCTCCCAGCCTAACGCGGAATCAGCCCCAGCATTTT.

This rearrangement joins TRBV11-2 to TRBJ2-5; D is unresolved. Trimming took off 4 bases at V and 5 bases at J, with 11 bases between the two ends. The CDR3 length is 13 residues. Germline assignment: CDR1 SGHAT and CDR2 FQNNGV. CDR3 in amino acids: CASSSGLAETQYF. CDR3 DNA: TGTGCCAGCAGCTCTGGTCTTGCGGAGACCCAGTACTTC.

This clone was seen only once. The genes are TRBV4-3 and TRBJ1-1; 7 positions match TRBD1. V shed 4 bases and J 1 base; nucleotides not matched to a gene: 3. Germline V gives CDR1 LGHNA, CDR2 YSLEER. CDR3 length: 14 amino acids. CDR3 residues: CASSPTGRNTEAFF. The CDR3 coding sequence is TGCGCCAGCAGCCCGACAGGGAGGAACACTGAAGCTTTCTTT.

The chain couples TRBV6-5 to TRBJ1-2, with 8 bases aligning to TRBD1. V gave up 5 bases and J gave up 8 bases; unmatched junction bases: 7. CDR1 MNHEY and CDR2 SVGAGI come from the germline V gene. The CDR3 loop spans 13 amino acids. The CDR3 bases are TGTGCCAGCAGTCCAGGGACAGGTCGGGGCTACACCTTC. Translation gives CASSPGTGRGYTF.

The chain links TRBV2 to TRBJ2-7; 10 positions match TRBD1. Germline V gene lookup returns CDR1 SNHLY and CDR2 FYNNEI. The CDR3 has 14 amino acids. Unmatched junction bases numbered 6, after V lost 10 bases and J lost 0 bases. CDR3 bases: TGTGCCACCGTCAGGACAGGGGGCTCCTACGAGCAGTACTTC. Its protein product is CATVRTGGSYEQYF.

By sample fraction, this clone is medium-sized. The V call is TRBV13, the J call TRBJ2-4; 7 nucleotides match TRBD1. CDR3 length: 15 residues. V lost 6 bases and J lost 9; bases outside the gene matches: 14. Germline V gene data show CDR1 as PRHDT and CDR2 as FYEKMQ (reference sequence). CDR3 sequence: CASRNTGTAEGIQYF. CDR3 nucleotide sequence: TGTGCCAGCAGGAATACCGGGACAGCCGAAGGCATTCAGTACTTC.

The rearrangement links TRBV9 to TRBJ2-3; 7 nucleotides match TRBD2. Germline lookup yields CDR1 SGDLS and CDR2 YYNGEE. The CDR3 is 15 residues long. With V trimmed by 1 base and J by 7 bases, 9 bases remained unmatched. The CDR3: CASSVSLGGYYTQYF. CDR3 DNA: TGTGCCAGCAGCGTATCCCTCGGGGGGTATTATACGCAGTATTTT.

CDR3 loop: CASSLALSYNEQFF. In DNA form, the CDR3 reads TGCGCCAGCAGCTTGGCTCTTAGTTACAATGAGCAGTTCTTC. J is TRBJ2-1 and V is TRBV5-1; D gene uncertain. Looked up from germline, CDR1 is SGHRS and CDR2 is YFSETQ. The CDR3 spans 14 residues. Trimming shortened V by 0 bases and J by 4 bases, and 8 bases separated the two germline ends.

The gene calls are TRBV19 and TRBJ1-2; D is uncertain. The CDR3 extends over 14 amino acids. V lost 3 bases and J 0 bases, leaving 8 bases between the germline ends. Germline V gene data show CDR1 as LNHDA and CDR2 as SQIVND (reference sequence). CDR3 nucleotide sequence: TGTGCCAGTAGTATCCCCGGGTCTAACTATGGCTACACCTTC. This encodes CASSIPGSNYGYTF.

The chain employs TRBV14 and TRBJ1-6, with D possibly being TRBD1 (6 bases). The V gene lost 1 base and the J gene lost 7 bases, with 11 bases spanning the gap. The CDR3 spans 15 residues. CDR1 and CDR2 (germline): SGHDN, FVKESK. CDR3 sequence: CASSQVQGKNSPLHF. The CDR3 DNA is TGTGCCAGCAGCCAAGTCCAGGGGAAGAATTCACCCCTCCACTTT.

The chain employs TRBV15 and TRBJ2-7; D is possibly TRBD2 (6 bases). Germline V gene lookup returns CDR1 LNHNV and CDR2 YYDKDF (reference sequence). Trimming cost V 3 bases and J 3 bases, with 9 bases left between them. This CDR3 spans 13 amino acids. The CDR3 DNA follows: TGTGCCACCAGCAGCACCGGGAGCTACGAGCAGTACTTC. It translates to CATSSTGSYEQYF.

The rearrangement uses TRBV5-1 and TRBJ1-2; D perhaps matches TRBD1 (6 bases). Germline V gene sequence: CDR1 SGHRS, CDR2 YFSETQ. The V end lost 3 bases, the J end lost 4 bases, and 13 bases lay between the germline ends. This CDR3 has 14 amino acids. This CDR3 is CASSSGESSYGYTF. CDR3 coding DNA: TGCGCCAGCAGCTCAGGGGAGAGTAGCTATGGCTACACCTTC.

The gene calls are TRBV5-8 and TRBJ2-2; 7 nucleotides align to TRBD2. V lost 2 bases to trimming and J lost 0 bases; unmatched junction nucleotides: 4. There are 16 residues in the CDR3. Germline CDR1 SGHTS, CDR2 YDEGEE. In DNA, the CDR3 is TGTGCCAGCAGCTTATACCGGGGGGCGAACACCGGGGAGCTGTTTTTT. It codes for CASSLYRGANTGELFF.